This T cell receptor beta chain was retrieved from a study of siplizumab effects on memory and regulatory T cells. Assay used: immunoSEQ multiplex PCR; TCRdb lists only in-frame clones, some missing. The sample has 65,000 to 85,000 clones, around 93% seen once; the top ten hold 4% to 5.5%. Remarks on this clone: Its antigen is not known.

The CDR3 runs to 16 residues. J was trimmed by 0 bases and V by 3 bases; bases with no gene match: 2. Germline V CDR1 and CDR2: SGHAT, FQNNGV. Study findings and constraints: A significant reduction in alloreactive sequences traceable to unstimulated CD4+ memory cells was produced by siplizumab.

The chain uses TRBV11-2 and TRBJ2-1; 10 bases agree with TRBD2. Sequencing used CD8+ T cells sorted from blood. This sequence originates from a human donor in good health. In DNA form, the CDR3 reads TGTGCCAGCAGCTTTAGCGGGGGGAGCTCCTACAATGAGCAGTTCTTC. It translates to CASSFSGGSSYNEQFF.